The T cell receptor (beta chain) under discussion was sequenced for a study of T cells in Graves' hyperthyroidism and ophthalmopathy. Points from the study as a whole: Most thyroid clonotypes with frequency above 0.001 were detected in blood.

Germline V CDR1 and CDR2: LGHDT, YNNKEL (reference sequence). The V end lost 4 bases, the J end lost 2 bases, and 11 bases lay between the germline ends. This CDR3 region has 14 residues. RNA transcripts yielded amplified TCR beta CDR3 regions. Primed by the HTBI set, a first-round RT-PCR was run on the TCR CDR3. TCRdb itself ran the multiplex PCR reads through MiXCR, one entry per CDR3 protein. Found here are some 460,000 distinct CDR3 sequences, 15% to 19% of them singletons; the top ten hold around 7.3%. The PBMCs had their origin in roughly 9.8 ml of fresh peripheral blood. This clonotype was picked up many times. The antigen remains unidentified.

Sequenced input: blood. The rearrangement links TRBV3-1 to TRBJ2-5; D gene unclear. The receptor comes from a woman aged 18 to 35 with Graves' hyperthyroidism. CDR3 residues: CASSPFRAQETQYF. In nucleotides, the CDR3 is TGTGCCAGCAGCCCCTTTAGGGCGCAAGAGACCCAGTACTTC.